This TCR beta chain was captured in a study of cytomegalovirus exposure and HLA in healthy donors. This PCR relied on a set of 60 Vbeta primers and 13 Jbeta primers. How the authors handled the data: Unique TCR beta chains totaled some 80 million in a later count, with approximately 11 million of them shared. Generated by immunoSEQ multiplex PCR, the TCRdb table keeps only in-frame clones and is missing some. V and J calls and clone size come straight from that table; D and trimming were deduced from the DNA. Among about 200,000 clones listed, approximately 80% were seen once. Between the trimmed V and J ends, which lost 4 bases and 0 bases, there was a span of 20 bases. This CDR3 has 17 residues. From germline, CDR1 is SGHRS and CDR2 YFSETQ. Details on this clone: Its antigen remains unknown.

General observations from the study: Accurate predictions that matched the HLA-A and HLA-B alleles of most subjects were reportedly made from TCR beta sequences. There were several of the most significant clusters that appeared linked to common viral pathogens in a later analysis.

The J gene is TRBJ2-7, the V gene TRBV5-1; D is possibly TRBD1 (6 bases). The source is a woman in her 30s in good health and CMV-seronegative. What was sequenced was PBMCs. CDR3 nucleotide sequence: TGCGCCAGCAGCCGGGACAAGAGTTACCCAGCCTCCTACGAGCAGTACTTC. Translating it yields CASSRDKSYPASYEQYF.